A single sample gave rise to the 30 T cell receptor beta chains below, sequenced in a study of T-cell memory formation after mild COVID-19. TCRdb re-derived calls from the 5' RACE reads in MiXCR, one entry per CDR3 protein. The sample lists approximately 340,000 distinct CDR3 sequences, 15% to 20% occurring once. Sample: PBMCs or a T cell subset sorted from them (not recorded which). The receptors were sampled from a man aged 18 to 35 who had mild COVID-19 (a few samples of this study predate the infection). Cell type and time point are not known.

This clonotype was detected many times. The V gene is TRBV5-1, the J gene TRBJ1-1; the D gene is possibly TRBD1 (6 bases). V was pared by 2 bases and J by 1 base, with 12 bases between. The CDR3 loop spans 15 amino acids. CDR1 is SGHRS, CDR2 YFSETQ, per germline. CDR3 sequence (DNA): TGCGCCAGCAGCTTCGTCCCGGGGGCGAACACTGAAGCTTTCTTT. This codes for CASSFVPGANTEAFF. The complete variable domain, with remaining parts taken from reference TRBV5-1 and TRBJ1-1, reads KAGVTQTPRYLIKTRGQQVTLSCSPISGHRSVSWYQQTPGQGLQFLFEYFSETQRNKGNFPGRFSGRQFSNSRSEMNVSTLELGDSALYLCASSFVPGANTEAFFGQGTRLTVV.

This chain links TRBV11-2 with TRBJ1-4, with D hard to call. This CDR3 is built from 13 residues. V was trimmed by 0 bases and J by 16 bases, leaving 15 bases between them. Germline CDR1 reads SGHAT; CDR2 reads FQNNGV. As DNA, the CDR3 is TGTGCCAGCAGCTTAGATCGTACGGTAATCCCGTTTTTT. Translating gives CASSLDRTVIPFF.

This clonotype occurred a few times. This CDR3 reads CASSYSQGYANTGELFF. As DNA, the CDR3 is TGTGCCAGCAGTTACTCCCAGGGATACGCGAACACCGGGGAGCTGTTTTTT. V and J are TRBV6-2 or TRBV6-3 and TRBJ2-2; D is perhaps TRBD1 (5 bases). The V end was cut by 0 bases, the J end by 0 bases, with 11 bases between. Germline V gene lookup returns CDR1 MNHEY and CDR2 SVGEGT. The CDR3 runs 17 residues.

This clonotype was observed a handful of times. The chain joins TRBV5-1 to TRBJ2-1; 7 bases agree with TRBD1. In germline, CDR1 is SGHRS, CDR2 YFSETQ. V lost 5 bases to trimming and J lost 5 bases; unmatched junction nucleotides: 7. The CDR3 loop spans 14 amino acids. CDR3 bases: TGCGCCAGCAGGCCTGGGACAGTCGACAATGAGCAGTTCTTC. This gives the protein CASRPGTVDNEQFF.

This clonotype was picked up a small number of times. The V and J genes are TRBV28 and TRBJ1-4; D is undetermined. The CDR3 is 12 amino acids. Germline values: CDR1 MDHEN, CDR2 SYDVKM. Trimming removed 3 bases from V and 13 bases from J, with 12 bases in between. This chain's CDR3 is CASSFWPGRLFF. CDR3 DNA sequence: TGTGCCAGCAGTTTTTGGCCCGGGCGACTGTTTTTT. Filled out from reference TRBV28 and TRBJ1-4, the complete variable domain reads DVKVTQSSRYLVKRTGEKVFLECVQDMDHENMFWYRQDPGLGLRLIYFSYDVKMKEKGDIPEGYSVSREKKERFSLILESASTNQTSMYLCASSFWPGRLFFGSGTQLSVL.

The chain joins TRBV6-2 or TRBV6-3 to TRBJ2-7; no clear D gene. This CDR3 region has 11 residues. The germline V and J ends were trimmed by 4 bases and 6 bases, with 7 bases remaining between them. Germline loops: CDR1 MNHEY, CDR2 SVGEGT. The CDR3 protein is CASSLFPEQYF. DNA of the CDR3: TGTGCCAGCAGTTTGTTTCCCGAGCAGTACTTC.

This clonotype came up many times. This chain connects TRBV10-3 to TRBJ2-1; 11 nucleotides match TRBD1. Germline CDR1 ENHRY, CDR2 SYGVKD. Losses at the gene ends were 4 bases for V and 7 bases for J; bases not matched to a gene: 12. CDR3 length equals 17 residues. CDR3 bases: TGTGCCATCAGTGGCTTCATCGGACAGGGGGCTGGAAATGAGCAGTTCTTC. This gives the protein CAISGFIGQGAGNEQFF.

The chain recombines TRBV28 with TRBJ2-4; weak D call: TRBD1 (6 bases). CDR3 length equals 15 residues. Germline V CDR1 and CDR2: MDHEN, SYDVKM. V lost 7 bases to trimming and J lost 0 bases, with 13 bases between them. The CDR3 DNA follows: TGTGCCAGCAAGGACAGCATAAGAGCCAAAAACATTCAGTACTTC. Its translation is CASKDSIRAKNIQYF.

This clonotype was observed a few times. This sequence joins TRBV7-9 and TRBJ2-4, with D unclear. Trimming cost V 7 bases and J 7 bases, with 17 bases left between them. Germline V gene sequence: CDR1 SEHNR, CDR2 FQNEAQ (reference sequence). The CDR3 has 14 residues. CDR3 sequence: CASTSFASENIQYF. In nucleotides, the CDR3 is TGTGCCAGCACCTCCTTCGCCTCGGAGAACATTCAGTACTTC.

The genes are TRBV20-1 and TRBJ2-5; D gene unclear. V was trimmed by 0 bases and J by 2 bases, leaving 10 bases between them. This CDR3 has 14 residues. Per the germline V gene, CDR1 is DFQATT and CDR2 is SNEGSKA (reference sequence). The CDR3 DNA follows: TGCAGTGCTAGAGATCTCGACTTGCAAGAGACCCAGTACTTC. Protein sequence: CSARDLDLQETQYF.

This clonotype was counted a few times. The gene calls are TRBV4-1 and TRBJ2-3; 8 bases fit TRBD2. V trimming: 1 base; J trimming: 4 bases; junction bases outside the gene matches: 4. Looked up from germline, CDR1 is MGHRA and CDR2 is YSYEKL. This CDR3 is 15 amino acids long. In nucleotides, the CDR3 is TGCGCCAGCAGCCAAGGGGCGGGGGGTGCAGATACGCAGTATTTT. It is translated as CASSQGAGGADTQYF.

The CDR3 is CASNLRQSNSPLHF. The CDR3 DNA is TGTGCCAGCAACCTGAGACAGTCTAATTCACCCCTCCACTTT. The chain carries TRBV28 and TRBJ1-6; D might be TRBD1 (5 bases). The CDR3 extends over 14 amino acids. Per germline, CDR1 MDHEN and CDR2 SYDVKM. V dropped 7 bases and J dropped 6 bases, with 13 bases sitting between them.

This clonotype was seen only a few times. The genes are TRBV6-5 and TRBJ2-7; no definite D call. The germline V and J ends were trimmed by 0 bases and 6 bases, with 9 bases remaining between them. The CDR3 covers 13 residues. The V gene's germline CDR1 is MNHEY and CDR2 SVGAGI. The CDR3 coding sequence is TGTGCCAGCAGTTACTCTACATCGGTCGAGCAGTACTTC. Translated, it gives CASSYSTSVEQYF.

Concerning this clonotype: A clone one base away is much larger, so this may be a read error. V and J are TRBV10-3 and TRBJ2-5; TRBD1 aligns across 7 bases. Germline V gene lookup returns CDR1 ENHRY and CDR2 SYGVKD. V shed 8 bases, J shed 5 bases, and the junction held 8 bases outside the gene matches. The CDR3 extends over 13 amino acids. The CDR3 DNA reads as TGTGCCATCCGAACAGGGGTAGTGGAGACCCAGTACTTC. It encodes CAIRTGVVETQYF.

A few counts support this clonotype. In DNA form, the CDR3 reads TGCAGTGCTTCGACTAGCGGGGGTTACACCGGGGAGCTGTTTTTT. This encodes CSASTSGGYTGELFF. V and J are TRBV20-1 and TRBJ2-2; TRBD2 matches 12 bases. Trimming cost V 5 bases and J 3 bases; bases outside gene matches: 4. Germline loops: CDR1 DFQATT, CDR2 SNEGSKA (reference sequence). CDR3 length equals 15 residues.

This clonotype was recorded a few times. The chain has TRBV28 and TRBJ2-1, with 7 positions matching TRBD2. The CDR3 runs to 18 residues. The junction had 13 bases not matched to a gene; V was cut back by 5 bases and J by 0 bases. CDR1 and CDR2 from the germline V gene are MDHEN and SYDVKM. The CDR3 DNA follows: TGTGCCAGCAGTGCCTCCGTGGGGGGGTATAGCTCCTACAATGAGCAGTTCTTC. It encodes CASSASVGGYSSYNEQFF.

This clonotype was picked up a small number of times. The rearrangement links TRBV21-1 to TRBJ2-5; TRBD1, the D gene given by the table, was not confirmed from the DNA. TRBV21-1 is a known pseudogene. The CDR3 extends over 16 amino acids. The DNA for the CDR3 is TGTGCCAGCAGAGGCTACGTCGGGGGGCTCCAAGAGACCCAGTACTTC. Translated: CASRGYVGGLQETQYF.

The V gene is TRBV3-1, the J gene TRBJ2-3; 9 bases are shared with TRBD2. Germline V CDR1 and CDR2: LGHDT, YNNKEL (reference sequence). The CDR3 totals 17 residues. Germline trimming cut 4 bases from V and 4 bases from J; bases unmatched to any gene: 12. This chain's CDR3 is CASSPPPGGGVADTQYF. In nucleotides, the CDR3 is TGTGCCAGCAGCCCCCCGCCTGGCGGGGGGGTGGCAGATACGCAGTATTTT.

This clonotype was observed once. The chain is built from TRBV24-1 and TRBJ1-2; D possibly corresponds to TRBD1 (6 bases). The germline V gene has CDR1 KGHDR and CDR2 SFDVKD. The CDR3 has 13 residues. V was trimmed by 4 bases and J by 3 bases, leaving 8 bases between them. The CDR3 spells CATSEDRYYGYTF. The CDR3 DNA sequence: TGTGCCACCAGTGAGGACAGATACTATGGCTACACCTTC.

This clonotype was seen a handful of times. The chain carries TRBV6-1 and TRBJ2-5; TRBD1 matches at 7 bases. CDR1 and CDR2 from the germline V gene are MNHNS and SASEGT. The length of the CDR3 is 16 residues. J lost 5 bases, V lost 4 bases, and 13 bases had no gene match. DNA for the CDR3: TGTGCCAGCAGTGTCCTCCGGGGACAGAGGGCGGAGACCCAGTACTTC. It yields the protein CASSVLRGQRAETQYF.

This clonotype was observed many times. V and J are TRBV7-2 and TRBJ1-1; D uncertain. V lost 2 bases, J lost 4 bases, and 8 bases lay in between. The CDR3 is 13 residues long. Germline CDR1 and CDR2: SGHTA and FQGNSA. In DNA, the CDR3 is TGTGCCAGCAGCTTAAGTATCCGCACTGAAGCTTTCTTT. Residues: CASSLSIRTEAFF.

Ten or more counts support this clonotype. V is TRBV20-1 and J is TRBJ2-3; possible D gene TRBD2, 6 bases. Germline V gene lookup returns CDR1 DFQATT and CDR2 SNEGSKA (reference sequence). V was shortened by 0 bases and J by 2 bases, with 12 bases between the two germline ends. The CDR3 loop spans 15 amino acids. This CDR3 is CSARDLAGLTDTQYF. CDR3 nucleotide sequence: TGCAGTGCTAGAGATCTGGCGGGGCTCACAGATACGCAGTATTTT.

V gene TRBV5-1 combines with J gene TRBJ1-4, with no clear D. This CDR3 region has 14 residues. The V gene lost 0 bases and the J gene lost 7 bases, with 10 bases spanning the gap. From germline, CDR1 is SGHRS and CDR2 YFSETQ. The CDR3 nucleotides are TGCGCCAGCAGCTTGGGGAGGGTCGGTGAAAAACTGTTTTTT. This sequence encodes CASSLGRVGEKLFF.

This clonotype was observed a few times. The V gene is TRBV4-3, the J gene TRBJ2-7; maybe TRBD1 (6 bases). The CDR3 covers 17 residues. Germline V gives CDR1 LGHNA, CDR2 YSLEER. V gave up 4 bases and J gave up 3 bases, with 22 bases separating them. CDR3 nucleotide sequence: TGCGCCAGCAGCCTGGCAACCGGGACACCCCTCAACTACGAGCAGTACTTC. It specifies CASSLATGTPLNYEQYF.

This clonotype was observed a few times. The chain joins TRBV7-8 to TRBJ2-7; D is ambiguous. The germline V gene has CDR1 SGHVS and CDR2 FQNEAQ. Trimming took 2 bases from V and 4 from J, leaving 3 bases between them. There are 11 residues in the CDR3. The CDR3 spells CASSLTYEQYV. In DNA form, the CDR3 reads TGTGCCAGCAGCTTAACTTACGAGCAGTACGTC.

V gene TRBV27 combines with J gene TRBJ2-3, with TRBD2 as a possible D gene (6 bases). Germline V gene sequence: CDR1 MNHEY, CDR2 SMNVEV (reference sequence). V was clipped by 0 bases and J by 2 bases, with 18 bases between them. The CDR3 consists of 18 residues. CDR3 protein: CASSLSFVSAGPTDTQYF. The CDR3 bases are TGTGCCAGCAGTTTATCGTTTGTAAGTGCGGGGCCCACAGATACGCAGTATTTT.

The chain uses TRBV12-2 and TRBJ1-5. TRBV12-2 is a recognized pseudogene. This CDR3 region has 14 residues. The DNA of the CDR3 is TGTGCAAGTCGCAGAGGTCGGAGCAATCAGCCCCAGCATTTT. Its translation is CASRRGRSNQPQHF.

The J gene is TRBJ1-1, the V gene TRBV5-1, with D possibly being TRBD1 (6 bases). The CDR3 is made up of 13 amino acids. Germline V gene lookup returns CDR1 SGHRS and CDR2 YFSETQ. V gave up 1 base and J gave up 7 bases, with 11 bases separating them. CDR3 nucleotides: TGCGCCAGCAGCTTGAATTCAGGGGTTGAAGCTTTCTTT. This encodes CASSLNSGVEAFF.

This clonotype was found a few times. V gene TRBV4-2 combines with J gene TRBJ2-2, with 12 bases that match TRBD2. Losses at the gene ends were 1 base for V and 1 base for J; bases not matched to a gene: 4. Germline V gene data show CDR1 as LGHNA and CDR2 as YNFKEQ. The CDR3 length is 18 residues. The CDR3 DNA is TGTGCCAGCAGCCAAGGACTAGCGGGGGTTATGAACACCGGGGAGCTGTTTTTT. Translation gives CASSQGLAGVMNTGELFF.

This clonotype was picked up a small number of times. This chain joins TRBV7-9 and TRBJ1-2; the D gene is possibly TRBD1 (6 bases). Deletions cut 6 bases from V and 6 bases from J, with 20 bases between. This CDR3 comprises 15 residues. Germline V lookup: CDR1 SEHNR, CDR2 FQNEAQ (reference sequence). In DNA, the CDR3 is TGTGCCAGCAGACCCAAATCTCGGGGGGCGGATGGCTACACCTTC. Amino acid sequence: CASRPKSRGADGYTF.